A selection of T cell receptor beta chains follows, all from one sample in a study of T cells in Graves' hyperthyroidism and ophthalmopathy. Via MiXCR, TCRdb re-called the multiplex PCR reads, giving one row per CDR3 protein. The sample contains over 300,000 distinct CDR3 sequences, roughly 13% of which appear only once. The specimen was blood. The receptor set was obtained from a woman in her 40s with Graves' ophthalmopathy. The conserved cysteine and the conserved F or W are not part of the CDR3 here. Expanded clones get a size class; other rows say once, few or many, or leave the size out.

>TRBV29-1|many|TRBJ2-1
SVRLAANEQF
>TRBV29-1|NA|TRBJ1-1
SVPGDRNTEAF
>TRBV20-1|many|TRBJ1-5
SARASAEMWSNQPQH
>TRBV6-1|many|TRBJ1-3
ASSDRYFTIY
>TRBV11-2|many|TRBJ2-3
ASSLTWTSGNTDTQY
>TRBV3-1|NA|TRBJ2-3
ASKKTVAGGWADTQY
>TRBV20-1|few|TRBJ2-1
SPHPGGGSYNEQF
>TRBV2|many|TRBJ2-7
ASSEPGIRMEQY
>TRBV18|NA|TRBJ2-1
ASSPPTGSYEQF
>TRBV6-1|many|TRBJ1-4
ASSRQSVGILF
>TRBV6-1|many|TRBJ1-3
ASSRDTSGNTIY
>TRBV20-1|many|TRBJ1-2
SAKDGNYGYT
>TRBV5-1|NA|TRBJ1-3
ASSELQGQNTIY
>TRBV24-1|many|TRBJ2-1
ATSVEGLEYNEQF